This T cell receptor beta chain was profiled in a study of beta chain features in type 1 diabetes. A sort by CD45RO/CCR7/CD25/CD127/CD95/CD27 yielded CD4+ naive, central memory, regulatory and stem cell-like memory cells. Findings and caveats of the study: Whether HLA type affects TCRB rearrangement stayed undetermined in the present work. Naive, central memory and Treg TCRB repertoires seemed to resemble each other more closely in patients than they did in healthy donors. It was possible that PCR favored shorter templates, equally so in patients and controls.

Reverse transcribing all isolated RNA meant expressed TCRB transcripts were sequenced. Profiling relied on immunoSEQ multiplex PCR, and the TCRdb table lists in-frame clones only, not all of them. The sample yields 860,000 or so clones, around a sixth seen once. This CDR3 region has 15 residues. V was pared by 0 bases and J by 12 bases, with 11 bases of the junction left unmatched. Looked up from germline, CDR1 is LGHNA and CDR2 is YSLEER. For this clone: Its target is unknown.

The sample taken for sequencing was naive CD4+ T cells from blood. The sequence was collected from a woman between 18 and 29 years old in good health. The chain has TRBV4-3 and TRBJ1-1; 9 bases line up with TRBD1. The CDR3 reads CASSQDVRGQGGPFF. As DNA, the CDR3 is TGCGCCAGCAGCCAAGATGTGCGGGGACAGGGTGGACCTTTCTTT.